A single sample gave rise to the 4 T cell receptor beta chains below, sequenced in a study of chemoradiotherapy in HPV16-positive cancers. This table comes from immunoSEQ multiplex PCR, and its TCRdb copy is limited to in-frame clones, with some not included. The sample contains about 10,000 clones, approximately 85% of which appear only once. The sample was blood, taken from a patient who underwent chemoradiotherapy. The origin of the receptors is a human donor with HPV-associated anogenital cancer.

The chain links TRBV7-3 to TRBJ2-3; tentative D call: TRBD2 (5 bases). The V end was cut by 4 bases, the J end by 2 bases, with 16 bases between. This CDR3 region has 16 residues. CDR1 is SGHTA and CDR2 is FQGTGA in the germline V gene. This CDR3 is CASSSQALGPTDTQYF. CDR3 in DNA: TGTGCCAGCAGCTCCCAGGCACTAGGGCCCACAGATACGCAGTATTTT.

The chain uses TRBV25-1 and TRBJ2-5; unclear D gene. This CDR3 comprises 14 residues. Looked up from germline, CDR1 is MGHDK and CDR2 is SYGVNS. V was trimmed by 3 bases and J by 6 bases, leaving 14 bases between them. CDR3 sequence reads: CASSDMGVDKTQYF. CDR3 coding DNA: TGTGCCAGCAGTGATATGGGTGTCGATAAGACCCAGTACTTC.

V gene TRBV9 combines with J gene TRBJ2-1; D is perhaps TRBD1 (5 bases). The CDR3 length is 14 residues. Between the trimmed V and J ends, which lost 4 bases and 8 bases, there was a span of 16 bases. Germline assignment: CDR1 SGDLS and CDR2 YYNGEE. The CDR3 coding sequence is TGTGCCAGCAGCCCGTGGGGCCGAATCGATGAGCAGTTCTTC. Translating gives CASSPWGRIDEQFF.

The chain carries TRBV5-1 and TRBJ1-1; 9 bases line up with TRBD1. The CDR3 has 15 amino acids. Germline V gives CDR1 SGHRS, CDR2 YFSETQ. V was clipped by 0 bases and J by 9 bases; unmatched bases: 9. CDR3 sequence (DNA): TGCGCCAGCAGCTTGGTTAAGGGACAGGGACCTAAAGCTTTCTTT. Encoded protein: CASSLVKGQGPKAFF.